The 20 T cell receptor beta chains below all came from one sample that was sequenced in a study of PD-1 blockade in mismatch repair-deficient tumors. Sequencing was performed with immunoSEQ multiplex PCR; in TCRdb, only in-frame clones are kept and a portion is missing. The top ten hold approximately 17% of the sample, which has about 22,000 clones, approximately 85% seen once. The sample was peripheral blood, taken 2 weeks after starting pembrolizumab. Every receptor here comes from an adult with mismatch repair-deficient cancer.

This CDR3 is CASSLWGQDTDTQYF. The CDR3 region has the DNA TGTGCCAGCAGTTTATGGGGGCAAGACACAGATACGCAGTATTTT. This chain links TRBV27 with TRBJ2-3, with D maybe TRBD1 (6 bases). V was pared by 1 base and J by 2 bases, with 10 bases between. The CDR3 has 15 amino acids. Per germline, CDR1 MNHEY and CDR2 SMNVEV (reference sequence).

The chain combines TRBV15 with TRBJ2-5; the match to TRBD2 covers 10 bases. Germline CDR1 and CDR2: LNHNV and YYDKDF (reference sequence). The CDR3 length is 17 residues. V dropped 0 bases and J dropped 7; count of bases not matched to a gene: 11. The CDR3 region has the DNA TGTGCCACCAGCAGAGATACTGGTCTAGCGGGAGTTGTGACCCAGTACTTC. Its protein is CATSRDTGLAGVVTQYF.

CDR3 nucleotide sequence: TGTGCCAGCAGCTTGGGACTGACGCTCACAGATACGCAGTATTTT. Its protein product is CASSLGLTLTDTQYF. The gene calls are TRBV5-5 and TRBJ2-3; D unclear. Germline V gene sequence: CDR1 SGHKS, CDR2 YYEKEE (reference sequence). The V and J ends lost 0 bases and 2 bases respectively, with 10 bases between them. The CDR3 is made up of 15 amino acids.

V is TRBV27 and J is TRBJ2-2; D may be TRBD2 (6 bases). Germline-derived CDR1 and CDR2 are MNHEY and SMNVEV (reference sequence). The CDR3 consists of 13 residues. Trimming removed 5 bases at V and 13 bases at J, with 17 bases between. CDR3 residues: CASSDPLWGGLFF. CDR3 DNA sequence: TGTGCCAGCAGTGACCCGCTCTGGGGAGGGCTGTTTTTT.

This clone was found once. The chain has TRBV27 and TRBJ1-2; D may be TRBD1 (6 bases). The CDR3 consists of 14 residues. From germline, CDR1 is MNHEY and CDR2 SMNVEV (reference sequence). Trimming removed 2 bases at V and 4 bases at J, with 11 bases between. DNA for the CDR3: TGTGCCAGCAGTTTAGCAAGGACAGTCTATGGCTACACCTTC. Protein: CASSLARTVYGYTF.

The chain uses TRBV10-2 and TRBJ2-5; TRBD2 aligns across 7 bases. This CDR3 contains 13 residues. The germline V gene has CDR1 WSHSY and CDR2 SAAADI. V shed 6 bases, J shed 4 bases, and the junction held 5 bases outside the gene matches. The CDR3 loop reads CASSGGSRETQYF. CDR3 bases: TGCGCCAGCAGCGGCGGGAGTCGAGAGACCCAGTACTTC.

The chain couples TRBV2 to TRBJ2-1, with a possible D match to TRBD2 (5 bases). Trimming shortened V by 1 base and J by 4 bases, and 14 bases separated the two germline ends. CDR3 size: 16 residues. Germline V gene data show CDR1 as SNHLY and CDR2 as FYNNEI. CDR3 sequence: CASSEEPSGDYNEQFF. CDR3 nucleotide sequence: TGTGCCAGCAGTGAAGAACCCAGCGGAGATTACAATGAGCAGTTCTTC. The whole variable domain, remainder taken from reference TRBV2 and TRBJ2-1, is EPEVTQTPSHQVTQMGQEVILRCVPISNHLYFYWYRQILGQKVEFLVSFYNNEISEKSEIFDDQFSVERPDGSNFTLKIRSTKLEDSAMYFCASSEEPSGDYNEQFFGPGTRLTVL.

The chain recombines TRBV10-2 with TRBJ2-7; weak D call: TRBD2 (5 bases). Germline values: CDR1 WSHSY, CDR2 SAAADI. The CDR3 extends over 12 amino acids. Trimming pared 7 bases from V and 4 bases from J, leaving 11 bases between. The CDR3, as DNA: TGCGCCAGCACCCCGACGGGATACGAGCAGTACTTC. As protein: CASTPTGYEQYF.

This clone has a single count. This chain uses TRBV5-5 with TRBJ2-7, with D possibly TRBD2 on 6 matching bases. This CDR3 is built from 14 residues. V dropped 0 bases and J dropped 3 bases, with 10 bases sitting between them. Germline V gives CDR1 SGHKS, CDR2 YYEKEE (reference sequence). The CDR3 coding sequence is TGTGCCAGCAGCTTGGGACTAGTCAACTACGAGCAGTACTTC. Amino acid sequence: CASSLGLVNYEQYF.

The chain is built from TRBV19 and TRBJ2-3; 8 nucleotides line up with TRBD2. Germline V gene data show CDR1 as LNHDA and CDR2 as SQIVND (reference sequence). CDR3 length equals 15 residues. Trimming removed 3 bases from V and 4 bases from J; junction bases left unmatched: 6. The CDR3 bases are TGTGCCAGTAGTATTAAGCGGGAGTCCCCAGATACGCAGTATTTT. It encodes CASSIKRESPDTQYF.

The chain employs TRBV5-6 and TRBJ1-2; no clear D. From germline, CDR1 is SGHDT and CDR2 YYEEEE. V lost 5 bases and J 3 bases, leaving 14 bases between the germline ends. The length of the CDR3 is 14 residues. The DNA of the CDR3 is TGTGCCAGCAGTCGCAGGTTCCTATACTATGGCTACACCTTC. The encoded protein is CASSRRFLYYGYTF.

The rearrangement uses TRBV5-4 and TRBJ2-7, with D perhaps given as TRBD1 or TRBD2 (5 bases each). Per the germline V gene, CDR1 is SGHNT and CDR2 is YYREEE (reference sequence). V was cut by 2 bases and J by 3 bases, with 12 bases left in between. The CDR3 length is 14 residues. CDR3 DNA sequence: TGTGCCAGCAGCTTTGACCGGGGCGGCTACGAGCAGTACTTC. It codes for CASSFDRGGYEQYF.

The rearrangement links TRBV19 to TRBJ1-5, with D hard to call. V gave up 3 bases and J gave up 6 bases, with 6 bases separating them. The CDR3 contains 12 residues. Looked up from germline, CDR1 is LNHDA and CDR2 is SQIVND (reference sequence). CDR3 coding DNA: TGTGCCAGTAGTATGTGGAGTCAGCCCCAGCATTTT. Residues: CASSMWSQPQHF.

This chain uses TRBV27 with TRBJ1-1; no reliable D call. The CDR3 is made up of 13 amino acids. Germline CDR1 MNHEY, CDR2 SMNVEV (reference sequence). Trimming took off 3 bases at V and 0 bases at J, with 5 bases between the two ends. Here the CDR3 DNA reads TGTGCCAGCAGTTTTAGGGTGAACACTGAAGCTTTCTTT. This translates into CASSFRVNTEAFF.

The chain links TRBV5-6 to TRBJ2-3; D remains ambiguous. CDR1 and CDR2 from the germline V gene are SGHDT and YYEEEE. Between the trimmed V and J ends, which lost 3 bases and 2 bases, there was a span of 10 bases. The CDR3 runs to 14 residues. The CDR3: CASSSRDFTDTQYF. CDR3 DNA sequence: TGTGCCAGCAGCTCCCGAGATTTCACAGATACGCAGTATTTT.

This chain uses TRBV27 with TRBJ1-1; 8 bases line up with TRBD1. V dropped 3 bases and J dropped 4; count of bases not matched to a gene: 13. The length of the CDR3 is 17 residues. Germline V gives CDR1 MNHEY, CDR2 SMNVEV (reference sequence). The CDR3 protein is CASSFVGSGGRGTEAFF. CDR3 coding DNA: TGTGCCAGCAGTTTCGTAGGGTCAGGGGGCAGGGGCACTGAAGCTTTCTTT.

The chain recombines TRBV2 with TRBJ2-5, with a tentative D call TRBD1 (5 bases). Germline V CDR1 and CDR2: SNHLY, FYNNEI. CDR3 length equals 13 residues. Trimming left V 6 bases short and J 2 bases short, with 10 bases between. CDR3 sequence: CASSTTEQETQYF. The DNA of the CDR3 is TGTGCCAGCAGCACGACAGAACAAGAGACCCAGTACTTC. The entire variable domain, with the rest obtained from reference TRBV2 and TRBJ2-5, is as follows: EPEVTQTPSHQVTQMGQEVILRCVPISNHLYFYWYRQILGQKVEFLVSFYNNEISEKSEIFDDQFSVERPDGSNFTLKIRSTKLEDSAMYFCASSTTEQETQYFGPGTRLLVL.

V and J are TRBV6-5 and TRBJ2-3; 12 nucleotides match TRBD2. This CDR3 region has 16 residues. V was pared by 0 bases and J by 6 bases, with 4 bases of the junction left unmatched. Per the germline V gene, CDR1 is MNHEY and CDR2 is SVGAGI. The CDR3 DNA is TGTGCCAGCAGTTACTCGGGCGGGACTAGCGGGGATACGCAGTATTTT. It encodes CASSYSGGTSGDTQYF.

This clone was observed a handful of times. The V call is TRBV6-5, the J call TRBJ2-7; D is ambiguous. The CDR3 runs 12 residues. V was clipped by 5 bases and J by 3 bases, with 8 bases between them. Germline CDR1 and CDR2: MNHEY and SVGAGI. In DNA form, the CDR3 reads TGTGCCAGCAGTGAATCTGGCTACGAGCAGTACTTC. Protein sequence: CASSESGYEQYF.

The CDR3 sequence: CASSRIDRGGTDTQYF. CDR3 sequence (DNA): TGTGCCAGCAGCCGTATCGACAGGGGGGGCACAGATACGCAGTATTTT. The V gene is TRBV5-5, the J gene TRBJ2-3, with 9 bases matching TRBD1. The length of the CDR3 is 16 residues. V lost 4 bases, J lost 1 base, and 7 bases stayed unmatched. Germline loops: CDR1 SGHKS, CDR2 YYEKEE (reference sequence).